Following are 3 T cell receptor beta chains from one sample sequenced in a study of vaccination and CD4 T cells after COVID-19 (dated by TCRdb to 2021 to 2024). The method was PCR. Sequencing relied on an Illumina iSeq 100. At the Johns Hopkins FTIC core, DNA from the cultured CD4+ T cells underwent TCR sequencing with the Oncomine TCR Beta short-read assay. TCRdb passed the public sequencing reads through fastp at Q25 and MiXCR, retaining productive beta sequences. Each entry merges the rows of one CDR3 protein and shows their most common DNA and genes. The sample data list some 16,000 distinct CDR3 sequences, and about 68% of these were observed just once. The ten largest make up 8.5% to 10% of the sample. Read against the paper, the sample's treatment or condition label means: roughly nine-day PBMC culture with coronavirus spike peptide pools or control peptides (ViraFEST assay). Their target antigens are unknown.

The sequencing used CD4+ T cells from blood, cultured in vitro, collected after SARS-CoV-2 vaccination. These receptors all come from a human donor who received a COVID-19 vaccine.

The V gene is TRBV29-1, the J gene TRBJ1-3; D remains ambiguous. Trimming took 7 bases from V and 4 from J, leaving 8 bases between them. Germline V gene data show CDR1 as SQVTM and CDR2 as ANQGSEA. The CDR3 is 11 amino acids. The CDR3 region has the DNA TGCAGCGGCAGAGCAGGAAACACCATATATTTT. Residues: CSGRAGNTIYF.

The V call is TRBV15, the J call TRBJ2-7, with a tentative D call TRBD1 (6 bases). Trimming stripped 1 base from V and 0 bases from J, with 13 bases between. This CDR3 comprises 16 residues. Germline loops: CDR1 LNHNV, CDR2 YYDKDF (reference sequence). The CDR3 loop is CATSRGGRSSSYEQYF. The CDR3 coding sequence is TGTGCCACCAGCAGAGGGGGGCGGAGTAGCTCCTACGAGCAGTACTTC.

The chain joins TRBV5-4 to TRBJ2-5; 9 bases are a match to TRBD2. Germline values: CDR1 SGHNT, CDR2 YYREEE (reference sequence). The CDR3 length is 16 residues. The ends lost 0 bases at V and 9 bases at J; junction bases unmatched: 12. The CDR3 loop reads CASSLVAGGDVGAQYF. CDR3 nucleotides: TGTGCCAGCAGCTTGGTTGCGGGGGGGGACGTGGGGGCCCAGTACTTC. Complete variable domain (other parts from reference TRBV5-4 and TRBJ2-5): ETGVTQSPTHLIKTRGQQVTLRCSSQSGHNTVSWYQQALGQGPQFIFQYYREEENGRGNFPPRFSGLQFPNYSSELNVNALELDDSALYLCASSLVAGGDVGAQYFGPGTRLLVL.